What follows is one T cell receptor beta chain and its context. Its antigen is unknown. This record belongs to a study of post-analysis software for immune sequencing data. Study as a whole: Secondary progressive, relapsing-remitting and progressive-relapsing multiple sclerosis were among the included disease courses.

This CDR3 is built from 14 residues. The germline V gene encodes CDR1 KGHSH and CDR2 LQKENI. The ends were cut back, 3 bases at V and 1 base at J, with 8 bases in the middle. The TCR beta cDNA libraries contained unique molecular identifiers. From around 0.96 to 9.9 million T cells, 550,000 or so cDNA molecules were obtained. TCRdb passed the PCR reads through MiXCR, listing each CDR3 protein once. Here the sample spans around 500,000 distinct CDR3 sequences, 30% to 40% being singletons. Broader study findings: TRBV5-6, TRBV5-1 and TRBV20-1 belonged to a set of about five TRBV segments that were more frequent in patients than controls. Batch-matched samples strongly co-clustered by F measure. Significantly lower normalized Chao1 diversity was found in patients with multiple sclerosis relative to controls.

The origin of this receptor is a girl between 2 and 17 years old with multiple sclerosis. Sequenced input: blood. This chain uses TRBV18 with TRBJ2-3; D call uncertain. Here the CDR3 DNA reads TGTGCCAGCTCACCTGCACGAGGCACAGATACGCAGTATTTT. It codes for CASSPARGTDTQYF.